Sequencing of this T cell receptor beta chain was carried out in a study of blood T cell repertoires in COVID-19. Across the study: Researchers got acute and convalescent COVID-19 samples from the United States, Italy and Spain.

As processed by the authors: Researchers report that nucleated cell counts were estimated from reference gene primer amplification. Measured with immunoSEQ multiplex PCR; TCRdb has only the in-frame clones, and not every one. The DNA gave D and trimming, while V, J and clone size come from that table. The table records more than 250,000 clones, about nine tenths of them present only once. This clone was seen a few times. Participant-given clinical history determined each cohort assignment. The receptor was derived from a woman younger than 30 who had recovered from COVID-19. Sequenced sample: PBMCs or T cells enriched from blood (not recorded which).

As DNA, the CDR3 is TGTGCCAGCAGCGCTACAGGGGAGGAACAGCCCCAGCATTTT. This encodes CASSATGEEQPQHF. This chain connects TRBV9 to TRBJ1-5; TRBD1 agrees at 7 bases. V shed 3 bases and J 7 bases; nucleotides not matched to a gene: 7. The germline CDR1 and CDR2 sequences are SGDLS and YYNGEE. CDR3 length: 14 amino acids.